This TCR beta chain was found in a study of cytomegalovirus exposure and HLA in healthy donors. The overall study: Assignment to the Caucasian-associated ancestry cluster applied to approximately 80% of the 300 to 500 genotyped donors.

Regarding this clone: Its antigen is unidentified.

PCR used 60 Vbeta primers and 13 Jbeta primers. Profiling relied on immunoSEQ multiplex PCR, and the TCRdb table lists in-frame clones only, not all of them. The sample holds roughly 43,000 clones; roughly 80% are singletons and the top ten take 1.4%. This CDR3 region has 21 residues. Germline V gene lookup returns CDR1 SNHLY and CDR2 FYNNEI. The ends lost 4 bases at V and 2 bases at J; junction bases unmatched: 21. Findings and caveats of the study: Common viral pathogens seemed to be connected with several of the most significant clusters, according to a later analysis. Accurate HLA-A and HLA-B prediction from TCR beta sequences was reported for most subjects.

V usage is TRBV2 and J usage is TRBJ2-3; 10 bases align to TRBD2. The clonotype originates from a young man in good health and CMV-seronegative. The material sequenced was PBMCs. The CDR3 region is CASSAYTTLAGVRGFTDTQYF. CDR3 bases: TGTGCCAGCAGTGCCTATACCACTCTAGCGGGAGTCCGGGGGTTCACAGATACGCAGTATTTT.